The sequence of this T cell receptor (beta chain) was determined in a study of read filtering for tumor transcriptome and immune sequencing. Looking at the study overall: Revised staging placed roughly 8 patients in R-ISS I, 15 to 20 in II, more than 5 in III.

The table lists this clonotype with many counts. Its target is not known. This clone may be a read error of a much larger clone one base away. Germline V gene sequence: CDR1 SGHRS, CDR2 YFSETQ. The CDR3 consists of 15 residues. This library used approximately 370 ng RNA and molecular barcoded adaptors spanning alpha/delta and beta/gamma chains. TCRdb recomputed calls from the reads with MiXCR, one row per CDR3 protein. The sample has nearly 60,000 distinct CDR3 sequences; approximately 13% are singletons. Findings of the study overall: IR-seq and RNA-seq agreed better without single-read clonotypes. This fraction held mixed bone marrow immune cells after CD138-negative sorting. Even smaller IR-seq throughput identified most shared clonotypes.

Specimen: a population of CD138-negative cells sorted from bone marrow. V gene TRBV5-1 combines with J gene TRBJ2-1; 11 positions agree with TRBD2. The TCR was taken from a donor aged 40 or over with multiple myeloma. The CDR3 coding sequence is TGCGCCTGCAGGTCTAGCGGGGGGATTAACAATGAGCAGTTCTTC. Translated: CACRSSGGINNEQFF.